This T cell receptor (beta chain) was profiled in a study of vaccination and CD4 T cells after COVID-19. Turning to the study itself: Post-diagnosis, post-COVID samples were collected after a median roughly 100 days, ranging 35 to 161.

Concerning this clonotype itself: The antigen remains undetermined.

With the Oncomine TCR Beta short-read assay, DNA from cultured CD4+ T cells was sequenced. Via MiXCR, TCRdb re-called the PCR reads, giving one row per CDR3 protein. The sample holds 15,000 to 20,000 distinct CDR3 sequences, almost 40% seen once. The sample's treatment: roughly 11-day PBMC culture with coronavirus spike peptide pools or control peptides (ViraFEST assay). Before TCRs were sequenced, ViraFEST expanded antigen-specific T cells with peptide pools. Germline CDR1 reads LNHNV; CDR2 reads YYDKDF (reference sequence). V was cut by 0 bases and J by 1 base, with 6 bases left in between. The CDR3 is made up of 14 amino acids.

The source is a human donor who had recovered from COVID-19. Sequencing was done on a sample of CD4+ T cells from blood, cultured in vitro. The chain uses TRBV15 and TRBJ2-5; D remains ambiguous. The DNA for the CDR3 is TGTGCCACCAGCAGAGATGGGTTCCAAGAGACCCAGTACTTC. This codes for CATSRDGFQETQYF.